These T cell receptor beta chains were read from a single sample in a study of shared clonotypes between healthy human individuals. Assay used: immunoSEQ multiplex PCR; TCRdb lists only in-frame clones, some missing. The data show 950,000 to 1,100,000 clones, roughly 80% seen once. Specimen: memory CD4+ T cells sorted from blood. These receptors were taken from a young man in good health. The CDR3 runs from the conserved cysteine through the conserved F or W. Fields, in order: clone size, V gene, J gene, D gene, CDR3 protein, CDR3 DNA. D genes are given only for firm matches. Only some rows state a clone size, as once, few, many or a class for expanded clones.

size: -; V: TRBV7-6; J: TRBJ2-3; D: -; CDR3: CASSYGGASTDTQYF; DNA: TGTGCCAGCAGCTACGGGGGTGCTAGCACAGATACGCAGTATTTT
size: -; V: TRBV5-4; J: TRBJ2-1; D: TRBD2; CDR3: CASSGASGRDEQFF; DNA: TGTGCCAGCAGCGGGGCTAGCGGGAGAGATGAGCAGTTCTTC
size: -; V: TRBV5-1; J: TRBJ2-5; D: -; CDR3: CASSIQGSETQYF; DNA: TGCGCCAGCTCTATCCAGGGGTCCGAGACCCAGTACTTC
size: -; V: TRBV4-1; J: TRBJ2-1; D: TRBD2; CDR3: CASRHTSGSMNEQFF; DNA: TGCGCCAGCAGGCATACTAGCGGGAGTATGAATGAGCAGTTCTTC
size: once; V: TRBV5-1; J: TRBJ2-7; D: TRBD1; CDR3: CASGDRGNGEQYF; DNA: TGCGCCAGCGGGGACAGGGGCAATGGCGAGCAGTACTTC
size: -; V: TRBV2; J: TRBJ2-5; D: TRBD2; CDR3: CASSPGVLAGVGRETQYF; DNA: TGTGCCAGCAGCCCGGGGGTGCTAGCGGGAGTAGGTCGAGAGACCCAGTACTTC
size: -; V: TRBV29-1; J: TRBJ2-1; D: TRBD2; CDR3: CSTRLAGGGEQFF; DNA: TGCAGCACCAGACTAGCGGGAGGGGGAGAGCAGTTCTTC
size: -; V: TRBV7-2; J: TRBJ1-6; D: TRBD1; CDR3: CASSLAGQGASPLHF; DNA: TGTGCCAGCAGCTTAGCGGGACAGGGAGCTTCACCCCTCCACTTT
size: -; V: TRBV5-8; J: TRBJ1-5; D: -; CDR3: CASSLGRGKSQPQHF; DNA: TGTGCCAGCAGCTTGGGGAGGGGGAAATCTCAGCCCCAGCATTTT
size: few; V: TRBV7-8; J: TRBJ1-1; D: -; CDR3: CASSLGRNTEAFF; DNA: TGTGCCAGCAGCCTGGGTCGGAACACTGAAGCTTTCTTT
size: -; V: TRBV19; J: TRBJ1-1; D: -; CDR3: CASSRRGANTEAFF; DNA: TGTGCCAGTAGTAGGAGGGGGGCGAACACTGAAGCTTTCTTT
size: -; V: TRBV19; J: TRBJ2-5; D: -; CDR3: CASSIDHLGRAETQYF; DNA: TGTGCCAGTAGTATAGATCACTTGGGCAGGGCGGAGACCCAGTACTTC
size: -; V: TRBV2; J: TRBJ2-1; D: TRBD2; CDR3: CASRAGGNYNEQFF; DNA: TGTGCCAGCAGAGCGGGGGGTAATTACAATGAGCAGTTCTTC
size: -; V: TRBV30; J: TRBJ2-1; D: TRBD1; CDR3: CAWSGTGRYFSYNEQFF; DNA: TGTGCCTGGTCCGGGACAGGGCGCTACTTCTCCTACAATGAGCAGTTCTTC
size: -; V: TRBV27; J: TRBJ2-5; D: -; CDR3: CASSFKGLRPNQETQYF; DNA: TGTGCCAGCAGTTTTAAGGGGCTAAGGCCCAATCAAGAGACCCAGTACTTC
size: -; V: TRBV5-4; J: TRBJ2-1; D: -; CDR3: CASSLEIFRTNEQFF; DNA: TGTGCCAGCAGCTTGGAGATATTTCGAACGAATGAGCAGTTCTTC
size: -; V: TRBV18; J: TRBJ2-3; D: TRBD1; CDR3: CASSRLENRGTTSTDTQYF; DNA: TGTGCCAGCTCACGCTTAGAGAACAGGGGAACAACTAGCACAGATACGCAGTATTTT
size: -; V: TRBV28; J: TRBJ1-5; D: -; CDR3: CASSLGYWASNQPQHF; DNA: TGTGCCAGCAGTTTGGGGTATTGGGCAAGCAATCAGCCCCAGCATTTT
size: -; V: TRBV6-5; J: TRBJ2-2; D: -; CDR3: CASSYSSRGRAGELFF; DNA: TGTGCCAGCAGTTACTCGAGTCGGGGACGGGCCGGGGAGCTGTTTTTT
size: -; V: TRBV6-4; J: TRBJ2-3; D: TRBD2; CDR3: CASRYCGLAGAGDTQYF; DNA: TGTGCCAGCAGGTACTGTGGACTAGCGGGAGCAGGGGATACGCAGTATTTT
size: -; V: TRBV6-6; J: TRBJ1-2; D: -; CDR3: CASSYSSQGYTF; DNA: TGTGCCAGCAGTTACTCTTCACAAGGCTACACCTTC
size: -; V: TRBV2; J: TRBJ2-7; D: -; CDR3: CASSEAVGPYEQYF; DNA: TGTGCCAGCAGTGAAGCGGTGGGCCCCTACGAGCAGTACTTC
size: -; V: TRBV30; J: TRBJ1-1; D: -; CDR3: CAWSTNGFQETEAFF; DNA: TGTGCCTGGAGTACCAACGGATTTCAGGAGACTGAAGCTTTCTTT
size: -; V: TRBV30; J: TRBJ2-1; D: TRBD2; CDR3: CAWSGSREASYNEQFF; DNA: TGTGCCTGGAGTGGTTCGCGGGAGGCTTCCTACAATGAGCAGTTCTTC
size: -; V: TRBV7-3; J: TRBJ1-2; D: -; CDR3: CASSLIPGGYGYTF; DNA: TGTGCCAGCAGCTTAATTCCGGGAGGGTATGGCTACACCTTC
size: -; V: TRBV10-3; J: TRBJ1-2; D: TRBD1; CDR3: CAISGGTAVGGDGYTF; DNA: TGTGCCATCAGTGGTGGGACAGCAGTAGGGGGAGATGGCTACACCTTC
size: few; V: TRBV14; J: TRBJ1-1; D: -; CDR3: CASSQLSAEAFF; DNA: TGTGCCAGCAGCCAGCTTTCCGCTGAAGCTTTCTTT
size: -; V: TRBV19; J: TRBJ1-1; D: -; CDR3: CASRQTGLEAFF; DNA: TGTGCCAGTAGACAGACAGGTCTTGAAGCTTTCTTT
size: -; V: TRBV16; J: TRBJ2-7; D: -; CDR3: CASSPSGTRSEYF; DNA: TGTGCCAGCAGCCCGTCGGGGACACGAAGCGAGTACTTC